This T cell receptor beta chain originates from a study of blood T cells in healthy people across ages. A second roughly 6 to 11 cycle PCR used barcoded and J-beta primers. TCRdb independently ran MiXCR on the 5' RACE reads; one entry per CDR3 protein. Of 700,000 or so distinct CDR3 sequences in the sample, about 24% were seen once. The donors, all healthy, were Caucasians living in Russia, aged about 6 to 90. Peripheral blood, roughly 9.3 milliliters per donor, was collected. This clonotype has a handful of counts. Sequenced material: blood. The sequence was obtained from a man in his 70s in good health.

CDR3 sequence reads: CASSFRGQFGNTIYF. The CDR3, as DNA: TGTGCCAGCAGCTTCCGGGGGCAATTCGGAAACACCATATATTTT. V usage is TRBV5-8 and J usage is TRBJ1-3, with a weak D call TRBD1 (6 bases). Trimming shortened V by 2 bases and J by 4 bases, and 13 bases separated the two germline ends. The CDR3 loop spans 15 amino acids. Germline CDR1 is SGHTS and CDR2 is YDEGEE.